These 17 T cell receptor beta chains came from one sample sequenced in a study of T cells in narcolepsy (dated by TCRdb to the late 2010s). The method was the immunoSEQ multiplex PCR assay. TCRdb limited this immuneACCESS table to in-frame rearrangements with V and J called. A share of clones is missing; checked studies link under half to unresolved V genes, and the rest is unexplained. In this sample the table shows roughly 34,000 clones, roughly nine tenths of which occur a single time. The ten largest clones add up to roughly 0.79% of the sample. The sequencing input was CD45RA- memory CD4+ T cells from PBMCs. In the paper's terms, the cell subset or site label means: memory T cells sorted ex vivo from peripheral blood. These receptors originate from a human donor with narcolepsy.

The chain links TRBV5-4 to TRBJ1-6, with D perhaps TRBD1 (5 bases). Between the trimmed V and J ends, which lost 4 bases and 7 bases, there was a span of 18 bases. Per germline, CDR1 SGHNT and CDR2 YYREEE (reference sequence). The CDR3 is 16 amino acids. CDR3 sequence: CASSPEGQLKNSPLHF. CDR3 nucleotides: TGTGCCAGCAGCCCGGAGGGGCAACTTAAGAATTCACCCCTCCACTTT.

This clone was detected only once. V and J are TRBV5-1 and TRBJ2-2; perhaps TRBD1 as D (6 bases). The CDR3 is made up of 17 amino acids. Trimming took 2 bases from V and 3 from J, leaving 17 bases between them. Germline V gene lookup returns CDR1 SGHRS and CDR2 YFSETQ. The CDR3 bases are TGCGCCAGCAGCTTACGGGACACACTCGAGCACACCGGGGAGCTGTTTTTT. Translation: CASSLRDTLEHTGELFF.

CDR3 in amino acids: CASSATSNEKLFF. The CDR3 DNA sequence: TGTGCCAGCAGCGCCACCTCTAATGAAAAACTGTTTTTT. V and J are TRBV7-2 and TRBJ1-4; D uncertain. The CDR3 extends over 13 amino acids. CDR1 is SGHTA and CDR2 is FQGNSA in the germline V gene. The V and J ends lost 5 bases and 3 bases respectively, with 7 bases between them.

This rearrangement joins TRBV7-2 to TRBJ1-2, with D perhaps matching TRBD1 (6 bases). The length of the CDR3 is 14 residues. Trimming shortened V by 4 bases and J by 4 bases, and 13 bases separated the two germline ends. Germline CDR1 is SGHTA and CDR2 is FQGNSA. The chain's CDR3 is CASSYRDGTYGYTF. The CDR3 DNA follows: TGTGCCAGCAGCTACAGGGATGGAACCTATGGCTACACCTTC.

This chain's CDR3 is CASSSTRARNQPQHF. The CDR3 DNA sequence: TGTGCCAGCAGCTCCACGAGGGCGCGCAATCAGCCCCAGCATTTT. J is TRBJ1-5 and V is TRBV5-8; the D is unclear. Germline V gene data show CDR1 as SGHTS and CDR2 as YDEGEE. V was cut by 3 bases and J by 2 bases, with 12 bases left in between. The CDR3 is 15 amino acids. The entire variable domain, with the rest obtained from reference TRBV5-8 and TRBJ1-5, is as follows: EAGVTQSPTHLIKTRGQQATLRCSPISGHTSVYWYQQALGLGLQFLLWYDEGEERNRGNFPPRFSGRQFPNYSSELNVNALELEDSALYLCASSSTRARNQPQHFGDGTRLSIL.

This clone appeared a single time. The chain carries TRBV19 and TRBJ1-1, with a tentative D call TRBD1 (5 bases). The CDR3 covers 14 residues. From germline, CDR1 is LNHDA and CDR2 SQIVND (reference sequence). Trimming took off 3 bases at V and 1 base at J, with 9 bases between the two ends. The CDR3 nucleotides read TGTGCCAGTAGTATTCGACAGCCGAACACTGAAGCTTTCTTT. This codes for CASSIRQPNTEAFF.

The chain combines TRBV18 with TRBJ1-2; D uncertain. CDR3 size: 14 residues. V was pared by 3 bases and J by 8 bases, with 16 bases between. Per the germline V gene, CDR1 is KGHSH and CDR2 is LQKENI. This chain's CDR3 is CASSPQTDTSGYTF. The CDR3 coding sequence is TGTGCCAGCTCACCGCAGACGGATACTTCGGGCTACACCTTC.

This sequence joins TRBV27 and TRBJ1-2; maybe TRBD1 (6 bases). The germline gives CDR1 MNHEY, CDR2 SMNVEV (reference sequence). V lost 7 bases and J 2 bases, leaving 17 bases between the germline ends. The CDR3 sequence is 15 residues long. The chain's CDR3 is CASTYRTGQNYGYTF. CDR3 DNA sequence: TGTGCCAGCACCTACCGAACGGGACAAAACTATGGCTACACCTTC.

This clone came up once. The rearrangement joins TRBV6-6 to TRBJ2-5; TRBD2 might be the D (6 bases). V lost 5 bases and J 4 bases, leaving 17 bases between the germline ends. The V gene's germline CDR1 is MNHNY and CDR2 SVGAGI (reference sequence). This CDR3 is 15 amino acids long. The CDR3 region is CASSPSHGRGETQYF. DNA of the CDR3: TGTGCCAGCAGTCCCTCCCACGGGAGAGGAGAGACCCAGTACTTC.

In its sample, this clone was seen a few times. The J gene is TRBJ1-2, the V gene TRBV29-1, with D maybe TRBD1 (5 bases). There are 16 residues in the CDR3. The V end lost 4 bases, the J end lost 2 bases, and 20 bases lay between the germline ends. Per the germline V gene, CDR1 is SQVTM and CDR2 is ANQGSEA. The CDR3 protein is CSVAFPGGLGNYGYTF. The DNA of the CDR3 is TGCAGCGTTGCTTTTCCCGGGGGATTAGGGAACTATGGCTACACCTTC.

The chain carries TRBV6-1 and TRBJ1-2, with TRBD1 matching over 7 bases. Germline values: CDR1 MNHNS, CDR2 SASEGT. The J segment lost 7 bases and the V segment lost 7 bases, leaving 12 bases of the junction unmatched. This CDR3 region has 14 residues. CDR3 nucleotides: TGTGCCAGCATTACCACAGGGGCGGCCGGTGGCTACACCTTC. Its protein is CASITTGAAGGYTF.

This clone was counted a few times. J is TRBJ2-7 and V is TRBV9; no clear D gene. CDR1 and CDR2 (germline): SGDLS, YYNGEE. Trimming removed 0 bases at V and 5 bases at J, with 6 bases between. The length of the CDR3 is 12 residues. CDR3 in amino acids: CASSVEGNEQYF. Here the CDR3 DNA reads TGTGCCAGCAGCGTAGAAGGGAACGAGCAGTACTTC.

The gene calls are TRBV30 and TRBJ1-5, with D perhaps matching TRBD1 (6 bases). The germline V gene encodes CDR1 GTSNPN and CDR2 SVGIG (reference sequence). The CDR3 is 15 residues long. V lost 0 bases and J lost 6, with 15 bases in between. The CDR3, as DNA: TGTGCCTGGAGTGTAGTTTCGGGGGGCAGTCAGCCCCAGCATTTT. Translation: CAWSVVSGGSQPQHF. Supplemented by reference TRBV30 and TRBJ1-5, the full variable domain reads SQTIHQWPATLVQPVGSPLSLECTVEGTSNPNLYWYRQAAGRGLQLLFYSVGIGQISSEVPQNLSASRPQDRQFILSSKKLLLSDSGFYLCAWSVVSGGSQPQHFGDGTRLSIL.

This clone appeared once. This chain uses TRBV7-3 with TRBJ2-1, with 10 bases fitting TRBD2. The V and J ends lost 4 bases and 4 bases, in that order; junction bases with no gene match: 16. CDR3 length equals 19 residues. Germline values: CDR1 SGHTA, CDR2 FQGTGA. The CDR3 protein is CASSSRSREERGGYNEQFF. The CDR3 nucleotides read TGTGCCAGCAGCTCACGCTCCAGGGAGGAGCGGGGGGGTTACAATGAGCAGTTCTTC. Full variable domain (remainder filled in from reference TRBV7-3 and TRBJ2-1): GAGVSQTPSNKVTEKGKYVELRCDPISGHTALYWYRQSLGQGPEFLIYFQGTGAADDSGLPNDRFFAVRPEGSVSTLKIQRTERGDSAVYLCASSSRSREERGGYNEQFFGPGTRLTVL.

V usage is TRBV6-1 and J usage is TRBJ2-7; TRBD1 aligns across 8 bases. This CDR3 region has 14 residues. CDR1 is MNHNS, CDR2 SASEGT, per germline. The J segment lost 2 bases and the V segment lost 6 bases, leaving 6 bases of the junction unmatched. CDR3: CASRIGQGPYEQYF. The CDR3 DNA is TGTGCCAGCAGAATCGGACAGGGCCCCTACGAGCAGTACTTC.

The V call is TRBV4-2, the J call TRBJ2-7; 9 nucleotides match TRBD1. The CDR3 spans 17 residues. With V trimmed by 1 base and J by 3 bases, 10 bases remained unmatched. Per germline, CDR1 LGHNA and CDR2 YNFKEQ. CDR3 DNA sequence: TGTGCCAGCAGCCAAGGGGTGGGGACAGGGTATAACTACGAGCAGTACTTC. Amino acid sequence: CASSQGVGTGYNYEQYF.

The genes are TRBV6-5 and TRBJ2-7; the match to TRBD1 covers 9 bases. V lost 6 bases to trimming and J lost 6 bases; unmatched junction nucleotides: 9. Germline-derived CDR1 and CDR2 are MNHEY and SVGAGI. This CDR3 spans 14 amino acids. For the CDR3, the DNA is TGTGCCAGCAGAAAACCGGGACAGGGACTCGAGCAGTACTTC. This sequence encodes CASRKPGQGLEQYF.